This T cell receptor (beta chain) was profiled in a study of blood T cell repertoires in COVID-19. Libraries were prepared by immunoSEQ multiplex PCR; TCRdb keeps only in-frame clonotypes and omits some of them. The sample records about 260,000 clones, just under 85% being singletons. The CDR3 extends over 18 amino acids. The V segment lost 2 bases and the J segment 9 bases; nucleotides outside the gene matches: 16. Per germline, CDR1 MNHNS and CDR2 SASEGT. This clone has only a few counts. J is TRBJ1-6 and V is TRBV6-1; 7 nucleotides line up with TRBD1. The source of this sequence is an elderly woman with acute or convalescent COVID-19. The sequenced sample was peripheral blood. CDR3 residues: CASSEYGSERGLISPLHF. The CDR3 nucleotides are TGTGCCAGCAGTGAATACGGTTCGGAAAGGGGGCTTATTTCACCCCTCCACTTT.